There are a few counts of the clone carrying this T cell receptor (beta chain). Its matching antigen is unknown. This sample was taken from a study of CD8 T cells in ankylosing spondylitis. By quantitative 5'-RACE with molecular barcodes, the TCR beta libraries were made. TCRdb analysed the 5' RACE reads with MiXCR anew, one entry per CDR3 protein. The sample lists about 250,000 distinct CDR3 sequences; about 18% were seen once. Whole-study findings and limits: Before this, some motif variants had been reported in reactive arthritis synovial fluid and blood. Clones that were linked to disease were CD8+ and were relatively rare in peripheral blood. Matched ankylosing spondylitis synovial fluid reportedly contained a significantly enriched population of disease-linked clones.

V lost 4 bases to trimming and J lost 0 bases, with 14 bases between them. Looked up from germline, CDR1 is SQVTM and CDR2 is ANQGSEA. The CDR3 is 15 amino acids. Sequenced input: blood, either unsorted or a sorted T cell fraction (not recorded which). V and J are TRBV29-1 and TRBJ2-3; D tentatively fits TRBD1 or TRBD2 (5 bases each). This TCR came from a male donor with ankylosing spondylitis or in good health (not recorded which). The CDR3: CSVATGRVSTDTQYF. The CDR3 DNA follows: TGCAGCGTTGCCACGGGACGGGTGAGCACAGATACGCAGTATTTT.